The T cell receptor beta chain under discussion was sequenced for a study of T-cell memory formation after mild COVID-19. Overall study findings and caveats: Contracting CD4+ clones sat mainly in CM and EM; CD8+ in EMRA.

In this sample, this clonotype turned up a few times. Antigen: not known. V was trimmed by 0 bases and J by 0 bases, leaving 16 bases between them. Germline V gene sequence: CDR1 LNHNV, CDR2 YYDKDF (reference sequence). The CDR3 is made up of 18 amino acids. 5'RACE primed at constant segments yielded TCR alpha and TCR beta cDNA libraries bearing sample barcodes and UMIs. MiXCR was run by TCRdb on the 5' RACE reads, yielding one entry per CDR3 protein. The sample has approximately 150,000 distinct CDR3 sequences, approximately 14% seen once. Specimen: PBMCs or a T cell subset sorted from them (not recorded which). The chain combines TRBV15 with TRBJ2-3, with D possibly being TRBD2 (6 bases). The source of this sequence is an adult woman who had mild COVID-19 (a few samples of this study predate the infection). Cell type and time point are not known. CDR3 sequence reads: CATSRDLRGESSTDTQYF. CDR3 nucleotide sequence: TGTGCCACCAGCAGAGATTTGCGGGGAGAATCTAGCACAGATACGCAGTATTTT.